The T cell receptor beta chain described here comes from a study of shared clonotypes between healthy human individuals. The V gene's germline CDR1 is SGHAT and CDR2 FQNNGV. CDR3 length: 17 residues. V shed 6 bases, J shed 8 bases, and the junction held 15 bases outside the gene matches. TCRdb keeps only in-frame clones here, not all; method: immunoSEQ multiplex PCR. Of millions of clones listed, 93% are singletons. Points on this clone: The antigen is not known.

Whole-study findings and limits: The sharing of roughly 5% of naive CD4 clonotypes was seen across a handful of donors.

Specimen: naive CD4+ T cells from PBMCs. Indicated subset: CD45RA+ positively selected. The TCR was taken from a man aged 18-30 years in good health. Some clones in this sample may be carry-over from other donors' samples. V gene TRBV11-2 combines with J gene TRBJ2-2, with TRBD2 identical over 10 bases. The CDR3 nucleotides read TGTGCCAGCAGACCGACCCGGACTAGCGGTACTATTGGGGAGCTGTTTTTT. Translation gives CASRPTRTSGTIGELFF.